The TCR beta chain under discussion was sequenced for a study of blood T cells in healthy people across ages. V shed 3 bases and J 5 bases; nucleotides not matched to a gene: 13. From germline, CDR1 is LGHNA and CDR2 YSLEER. The CDR3 is made up of 17 amino acids. It was with a sample-barcoded 5' primer and a J-beta primer mix that a second PCR of roughly 6 to 12 cycles was run. Each cDNA molecule was tagged by a template-switch adaptor with 12 random nucleotides. TCRdb itself ran the 5' RACE reads through MiXCR, one entry per CDR3 protein. Among approximately 690,000 distinct CDR3 sequences listed, roughly 43% were seen once.

Input material: blood. The V call is TRBV4-3, the J call TRBJ2-1, with TRBD2 identical over 7 bases. The receptor was derived from a man at least 80 years old in good health. The CDR3 protein is CASSQVLTGTTDNEQFF. DNA of the CDR3: TGCGCCAGCAGCCAGGTTTTAACCGGGACTACCGACAATGAGCAGTTCTTC.